The table lists the clone carrying this TCR beta chain with a few counts. Its antigen is unidentified. The use of a sample-barcoded 5' primer and a J-beta primer mix characterized a second PCR of about 6 to 12 cycles. TCRdb processed the 5' RACE reads anew with MiXCR; each CDR3 protein has one entry. The sample shows 790,000 or so distinct CDR3 sequences, about 56% of them seen only once. V trimming: 4 bases; J trimming: 4 bases; junction bases outside the gene matches: 3. Germline lookup yields CDR1 LGHDT and CDR2 YNNKEL (reference sequence). The CDR3 is made up of 16 amino acids. The entry originates in a study of blood T cells in healthy people across ages. Study details: Roughly one uniquely barcoded beta molecule per two T cells was captured. The study's findings and limits: Percentage of naive T cells showed a strong correlation with TCR beta diversity. Observed TCR beta diversity per million T cells went down as age went up. This fall followed a roughly linear course with age.

Samples had at least 7 million PBMCs isolated from them. The chain carries TRBV3-1 and TRBJ2-3; 15 bases line up with TRBD2. Material: blood. This receptor was obtained from a man aged 35 to 55 in good health. CDR3 nucleotide sequence: TGTGCCAGCAGCCCCCGGACTAGCGGGGGGGCAGATACGCAGTATTTT. It specifies CASSPRTSGGADTQYF.